Sequencing of this T cell receptor (beta chain) was carried out in a study of beta chain features in type 1 diabetes. Study context: Across all samples, about 100 million sorted cells were examined. Regarding the study as a whole: When VDJ junctions were examined, type 1 diabetes patients showed fewer insertions and more deletions. PCR might preferentially amplify shorter templates, equally in patients and controls.

As every portion of the isolated RNA was reverse transcribed, the sequencing read expressed TCRB transcripts. TCRdb keeps only in-frame clones here, not all; method: immunoSEQ multiplex PCR. This table holds about 220,000 clones, approximately 11% found once. In this sample, this clone turned up a few times. Its target is not known. Sorted populations were all over 98% pure. Sample: central memory CD4+ T cells from blood. This clonotype was sampled from a man aged 18 to 35 in good health.

CDR3 loop: CASSREGLWNTEAFF. The CDR3 coding sequence is TGCGCCAGCAGCCGAGAGGGACTCTGGAACACTGAAGCTTTCTTT. The chain employs TRBV5-1 and TRBJ1-1, with D possibly being TRBD1 (5 bases). Germline values: CDR1 SGHRS, CDR2 YFSETQ. V shed 4 bases and J shed 1 base, with 14 bases lying between them. This CDR3 has 15 residues.